This section outlines one T cell receptor (beta chain) sequence together with its context. The record originates from a study of blood T cell repertoires in COVID-19. Background on the study: COVID-19 samples, acute and convalescent, were from the United States, Italy and Spain. PBMCs, B-cell-depleted T cells, or T cells provided the cDNA or gDNA that made up the material.

V was clipped by 0 bases and J by 0 bases, with 9 bases between them. CDR3 length: 16 residues. Per the germline V gene, CDR1 is SGHRS and CDR2 is YFSETQ. Seattle's cohort entered during active infection and was followed longitudinally. In the authors' methods: Reference gene primer amplification yielded estimated nucleated cell counts. Profiled with immunoSEQ multiplex PCR; TCRdb holds only in-frame clones, not every one. Clonal size and the V and J genes are those of that table, whereas D and trimming came from the DNA. This sample has 210,000 or so clones; 75% to 85% occur once, and the top ten carry roughly 1.3%.

The rearrangement joins TRBV5-1 to TRBJ1-4, with D unclear. This sequence was found in a woman aged 30 to 39 with COVID-19, enrolled during active disease. Sequencing was performed on peripheral blood. The CDR3 bases are TGCGCCAGCAGCTTGGAAGGGAGCTCAACTAATGAAAAACTGTTTTTT. This encodes CASSLEGSSTNEKLFF.